Each of the 14 T cell receptor beta chains below was sequenced from the same sample in a study of T cell responses to AZD1222 COVID-19 vaccine. Some clones are missing from TCRdb's copy, which holds only in-frame ones; the method was immunoSEQ multiplex PCR. The profile shows about 97,000 clones, about 87% of them singletons. The material sequenced was peripheral blood, taken 28 days after the second AZD1222 dose. The receptors shown here come from an adult who received the AZD1222 COVID-19 vaccine.

The J gene is TRBJ2-2, the V gene TRBV19; 7 bases agree with TRBD2. Germline V gives CDR1 LNHDA, CDR2 SQIVND (reference sequence). The CDR3 is 13 residues long. Germline trimming cut 7 bases from V and 7 bases from J; bases unmatched to any gene: 6. CDR3 bases: TGTGCCAGTAAGGGAGGGGCAGGCGGGGAGCTGTTTTTT. It codes for CASKGGAGGELFF.

The chain combines TRBV7-2 with TRBJ2-7; possible D gene TRBD1, 6 bases. CDR3 length: 15 residues. Per germline, CDR1 SGHTA and CDR2 FQGNSA. V gave up 3 bases and J gave up 0 bases, with 12 bases separating them. CDR3 protein: CASSFGQYSSYEQYF. The CDR3 nucleotides read TGTGCCAGCAGCTTCGGACAGTACAGCTCCTACGAGCAGTACTTC.

This clone appeared a few times. V is TRBV7-8 and J is TRBJ2-1; 9 nucleotides line up with TRBD2. With V trimmed by 1 base and J by 4 bases, 8 bases remained unmatched. CDR1 is SGHVS, CDR2 FQNEAQ, per germline. This CDR3 is 17 amino acids long. The chain's CDR3 is CASSLGVGLAGYNEQFF. CDR3 nucleotide sequence: TGTGCCAGCAGCTTAGGGGTTGGGCTAGCGGGATACAATGAGCAGTTCTTC. The full variable domain, in which reference TRBV7-8 and TRBJ2-1 provide the parts outside the CDR3, is GAGVSQSPRYKVAKRGQDVALRCDPISGHVSLFWYQQALGQGPEFLTYFQNEAQLDKSGLPSDRFFAERPEGSVSTLKIQRTQQEDSAVYLCASSLGVGLAGYNEQFFGPGTRLTVL.

The chain joins TRBV30 to TRBJ1-2; a possible D gene is TRBD1 (5 bases). The germline V gene encodes CDR1 GTSNPN and CDR2 SVGIG (reference sequence). CDR3 length: 15 residues. The ends were cut back, 2 bases at V and 4 bases at J, with 17 bases in the middle. This CDR3 reads CAWSLLAGPAYGYTF. CDR3 sequence (DNA): TGTGCCTGGAGTCTACTGGCGGGACCGGCCTATGGCTACACCTTC.

V and J are TRBV9 and TRBJ2-5, with D unclear. The CDR3 spans 15 residues. The ends were cut back, 0 bases at V and 9 bases at J, with 18 bases in the middle. Germline values: CDR1 SGDLS, CDR2 YYNGEE. CDR3 amino acids: CASSVGRVPQSPQYF. DNA for the CDR3: TGTGCCAGCAGCGTAGGCCGGGTACCCCAGTCGCCCCAGTACTTC. The whole variable domain, remainder taken from reference TRBV9 and TRBJ2-5, is DSGVTQTPKHLITATGQRVTLRCSPRSGDLSVYWYQQSLDQGLQFLIQYYNGEERAKGNILERFSAQQFPDLHSELNLSSLELGDSALYFCASSVGRVPQSPQYFGPGTRLLVL.

The V call is TRBV2, the J call TRBJ2-1; 8 bases match TRBD1. The CDR3 sequence is 13 residues long. The germline gives CDR1 SNHLY, CDR2 FYNNEI. The junction had 5 bases not matched to a gene; V was cut back by 8 bases and J by 5 bases. CDR3 region: CASEGQEDNEQFF. CDR3 nucleotide sequence: TGTGCCAGCGAGGGACAGGAGGACAATGAGCAGTTCTTC. Full variable domain (outside the CDR3, taken from reference TRBV2 and TRBJ2-1): EPEVTQTPSHQVTQMGQEVILRCVPISNHLYFYWYRQILGQKVEFLVSFYNNEISEKSEIFDDQFSVERPDGSNFTLKIRSTKLEDSAMYFCASEGQEDNEQFFGPGTRLTVL.

The rearrangement uses TRBV19 and TRBJ1-1; perhaps TRBD1 as D (6 bases). Trimming took off 6 bases at V and 2 bases at J, with 13 bases between the two ends. Germline V gene data show CDR1 as LNHDA and CDR2 as SQIVND (reference sequence). This CDR3 has 14 amino acids. The CDR3 loop is CASRNRVRNTEAFF. CDR3 in DNA: TGTGCCAGTAGAAACAGGGTACGAAACACTGAAGCTTTCTTT.

V and J are TRBV6-5 and TRBJ2-2; 7 bases map to TRBD1. Per germline, CDR1 MNHEY and CDR2 SVGAGI. This CDR3 contains 14 residues. V gave up 7 bases and J gave up 6 bases; unmatched junction bases: 8. The CDR3: CASIPTGLAGELFF. Written as DNA, the CDR3 is TGTGCCAGCATCCCGACAGGGCTGGCCGGGGAGCTGTTTTTT.

The V and J genes are TRBV7-2 and TRBJ2-3; no clear D. V lost 0 bases, J lost 4 bases, and 5 bases lay in between. CDR1 SGHTA and CDR2 FQGNSA come from the germline V gene. The CDR3 is 13 amino acids. This chain's CDR3 is CASSLAYADTQYF. In DNA form, the CDR3 reads TGTGCCAGCAGCTTAGCGTACGCAGATACGCAGTATTTT. The whole variable domain, filled in from reference TRBV7-2 and TRBJ2-3, reads GAGVSQSPSNKVTEKGKDVELRCDPISGHTALYWYRQSLGQGLEFLIYFQGNSAPDKSGLPSDRFSAERTGGSVSTLTIQRTQQEDSAVYLCASSLAYADTQYFGPGTRLTVL.

V is TRBV6-5 and J is TRBJ2-7; no reliable D call. The CDR3 is 14 residues long. Trimming cost V 9 bases and J 0 bases, with 15 bases left between them. Germline V CDR1 and CDR2: MNHEY, SVGAGI. This CDR3 reads CASQAKESSYEQYF. CDR3 DNA sequence: TGTGCCAGTCAGGCAAAGGAGAGCTCCTACGAGCAGTACTTC.

This clone was counted once. This rearrangement joins TRBV5-1 to TRBJ1-1; 9 nucleotides align to TRBD1. Germline V lookup: CDR1 SGHRS, CDR2 YFSETQ. V was pared by 0 bases and J by 4 bases, with 4 bases of the junction left unmatched. The CDR3 is made up of 15 amino acids. Here the CDR3 reads CASSLGTGVATEAFF. The CDR3 DNA is TGCGCCAGCAGCTTGGGGACAGGGGTTGCCACTGAAGCTTTCTTT.

The rearrangement uses TRBV10-1 and TRBJ2-7, with D perhaps assigned TRBD1 or TRBD2 (5 bases each). The CDR3 totals 14 residues. From germline, CDR1 is WNHNN and CDR2 SYGVQD (reference sequence). V was clipped by 5 bases and J by 6 bases, with 17 bases between them. DNA for the CDR3: TGCGCCAGCAGTCCGACACAGGCAGGGAGCGAGCAGTACTTC. Its translation: CASSPTQAGSEQYF.

V usage is TRBV19 and J usage is TRBJ1-5; D possibly corresponds to TRBD1 (6 bases). The V end lost 3 bases, the J end lost 4 bases, and 16 bases lay between the germline ends. The V gene's germline CDR1 is LNHDA and CDR2 SQIVND (reference sequence). The CDR3 spans 16 residues. The CDR3 coding sequence is TGTGCCAGTAGTATGGGGGGCACTGGGAAAAATCAGCCCCAGCATTTT. It encodes CASSMGGTGKNQPQHF.

The CDR3 region is CASTQDRGSNQPQHF. The DNA of the CDR3 is TGTGCCAGCACCCAGGACAGGGGTAGCAATCAGCCCCAGCATTTT. This chain joins TRBV2 and TRBJ1-5, with 9 bases lining up with TRBD1. The CDR3 runs 15 residues. Germline V gene sequence: CDR1 SNHLY, CDR2 FYNNEI. The ends lost 7 bases at V and 0 bases at J; junction bases unmatched: 4.